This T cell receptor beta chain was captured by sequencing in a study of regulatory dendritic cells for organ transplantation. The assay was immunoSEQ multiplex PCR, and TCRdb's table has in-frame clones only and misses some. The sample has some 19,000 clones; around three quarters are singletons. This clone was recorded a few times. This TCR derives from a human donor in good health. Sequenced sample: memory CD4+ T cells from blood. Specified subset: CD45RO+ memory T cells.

The CDR3 loop reads CASSHNGEAYEQYF. The DNA of the CDR3 is TGCGCCAGCAGCCATAACGGGGAAGCCTACGAGCAGTACTTC. The chain joins TRBV5-1 to TRBJ2-7, with D tentatively TRBD2 (5 bases). CDR1 and CDR2 from the germline V gene are SGHRS and YFSETQ. The ends were cut back, 4 bases at V and 2 bases at J, with 13 bases in the middle. The CDR3 covers 14 residues.